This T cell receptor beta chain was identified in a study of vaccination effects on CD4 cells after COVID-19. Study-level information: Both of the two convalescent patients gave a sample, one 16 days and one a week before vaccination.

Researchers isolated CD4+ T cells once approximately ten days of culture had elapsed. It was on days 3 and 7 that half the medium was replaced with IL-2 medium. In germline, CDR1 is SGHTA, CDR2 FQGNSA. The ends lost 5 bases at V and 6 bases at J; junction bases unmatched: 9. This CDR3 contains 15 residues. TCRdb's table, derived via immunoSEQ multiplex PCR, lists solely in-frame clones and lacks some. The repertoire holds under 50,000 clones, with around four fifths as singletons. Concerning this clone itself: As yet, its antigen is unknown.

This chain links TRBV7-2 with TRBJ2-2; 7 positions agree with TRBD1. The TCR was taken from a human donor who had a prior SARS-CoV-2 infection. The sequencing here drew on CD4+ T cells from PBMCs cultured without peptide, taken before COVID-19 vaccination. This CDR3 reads CASSPRGRASGELFF. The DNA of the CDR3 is TGTGCCAGCAGCCCTAGGGGGCGGGCCTCCGGGGAGCTGTTTTTT.